The rows below give T cell receptor beta chains drawn from one sample of a study of T-cell memory formation after mild COVID-19. Each CDR3 protein is one row after TCRdb ran MiXCR on the 5' RACE reads. The repertoire holds 280,000 or so distinct CDR3 sequences, roughly 8% seen once, with approximately 23% in the top ten. The sample was PBMCs or a T cell subset sorted from them (not recorded which). These TCRs come from a man aged 18 to 30 who had mild COVID-19 (a few samples of this study predate the infection). Cell type and time point are not known. Both conserved end residues are part of each CDR3. Fields, in order: clone size, D gene, J gene, V gene, CDR3 DNA, CDR3 protein. The D gene is left open where the match is weak. Not every row has a clone size; where given, it reads once, few, many or a size class.

clone size: NA
D gene: NA
J gene: TRBJ1-1
V gene: TRBV7-9
CDR3 DNA: TGTGCCAGCAGCTTAGGAGGACTCGTGGCTTCGAACACTGAAGCTTTCTTT
CDR3 protein: CASSLGGLVASNTEAFF

clone size: few
D gene: NA
J gene: TRBJ1-5
V gene: TRBV7-2
CDR3 DNA: TGTGCCAGCAGCTTAGGCCCGAATAGCAATCAGCCCCAGCATTTT
CDR3 protein: CASSLGPNSNQPQHF

clone size: few
D gene: NA
J gene: TRBJ1-5
V gene: TRBV7-2
CDR3 DNA: TGTGCCAGCAGCTTCCAGGGGCAGCCCCAGCATTTT
CDR3 protein: CASSFQGQPQHF

clone size: few
D gene: NA
J gene: TRBJ1-1
V gene: TRBV5-1
CDR3 DNA: TGCGCCAGCAGCTTGGTCGGACCCACTGAAGCTTTCTTT
CDR3 protein: CASSLVGPTEAFF

clone size: NA
D gene: NA
J gene: TRBJ2-2
V gene: TRBV7-6
CDR3 DNA: TGTGCCAGCAGCTTAGTATCGGGGGCCGACACCGGGGAGCTGTTTTTT
CDR3 protein: CASSLVSGADTGELFF

clone size: NA
D gene: NA
J gene: TRBJ2-1
V gene: TRBV11-1
CDR3 DNA: TGTGCCAGCAGCCCCCACCTTGGGGGATCCTACAATGAGCAGTTCTTC
CDR3 protein: CASSPHLGGSYNEQFF

clone size: NA
D gene: TRBD2
J gene: TRBJ2-2
V gene: TRBV5-1
CDR3 DNA: TGCGCCAGCAGCTCAAGAGCGGGATCGAACACCGGGGAGCTGTTTTTT
CDR3 protein: CASSSRAGSNTGELFF

clone size: few
D gene: TRBD2
J gene: TRBJ2-1
V gene: TRBV28
CDR3 DNA: TGTGCCAGCAGTTTCGGGGGGGGTGGACGCAATGAGCAGTTCTTC
CDR3 protein: CASSFGGGGRNEQFF

clone size: few
D gene: NA
J gene: TRBJ2-3
V gene: TRBV27
CDR3 DNA: TGTGCCAGCAGAAGCCTAACGGACAGCTTAGCAGATACGCAGTATTTT
CDR3 protein: CASRSLTDSLADTQYF

clone size: many
D gene: TRBD2
J gene: TRBJ2-1
V gene: TRBV6-2/TRBV6-3
CDR3 DNA: TGTGCCAGCAGACCTAGGGGCGGGGGGACCCCCTACAATGAGCAGTTCTTC
CDR3 protein: CASRPRGGGTPYNEQFF

clone size: many
D gene: NA
J gene: TRBJ1-4
V gene: TRBV4-2
CDR3 DNA: TGTGCCAGCAGCCAAGATTGGGGGCGAACTAATGAAAAACTGTTTTTT
CDR3 protein: CASSQDWGRTNEKLFF